This TCR beta chain was captured by sequencing in a study of shared clonotypes between healthy human individuals. Study-wide background: Researchers assigned three CD4 naive, three CD4 memory, two CD8 naive and one CD8 memory plate to each donor. Study-level points and caveats: At large depth, rarefaction still showed sorted-subset sequencing to be incomplete. Clonotype sharing among donors was expected to depend on sequencing depth.

Remarks on this clone: What it binds is unknown.

V shed 6 bases and J shed 6 bases, with 15 bases lying between them. The CDR3 extends over 14 amino acids. Germline loops: CDR1 ENHRY, CDR2 SYGVKD. Clones were read by immunoSEQ multiplex PCR, and TCRdb kept only the in-frame ones, dropping some. Of roughly 2.2 million clones listed, approximately 95% are singletons. This clonotype was obtained from a young man in good health. Some clones in this sample may be carry-over from other donors' samples. The specimen was naive CD4+ T cells from PBMCs. Described subset: CD45RA+ positively selected. The chain links TRBV10-3 to TRBJ2-1, with D perhaps matching TRBD1 or TRBD2 (5 bases each). CDR3 amino acids: CAIRGVGSGNEQFF. In DNA, the CDR3 is TGTGCCATCAGGGGGGTAGGGAGTGGCAATGAGCAGTTCTTC.